The 3 T cell receptor beta chains below come from one sample, sequenced in a study of cytomegalovirus exposure and HLA in healthy donors. The primer mix had 60 Vbeta and 13 Jbeta primers. Profiling relied on immunoSEQ multiplex PCR, and the TCRdb table lists in-frame clones only, not all of them. The sample shows roughly 170,000 clones, roughly four fifths of them seen only once. Sequences were obtained from PBMCs. These receptors were taken from a female donor in good health and CMV-seronegative.

CDR3 sequence: CASSLLMTDPEAFF. The CDR3 DNA sequence: TGCGCCAGCAGCTTGTTAATGACAGATCCTGAAGCTTTCTTT. J is TRBJ1-1 and V is TRBV5-1; possible D gene TRBD1, 5 bases. From germline, CDR1 is SGHRS and CDR2 YFSETQ. Trimming removed 1 base at V and 6 bases at J, with 13 bases between. CDR3 length: 14 amino acids.

The chain carries TRBV28 and TRBJ2-5, with 7 positions matching TRBD2. Germline V lookup: CDR1 MDHEN, CDR2 SYDVKM. The length of the CDR3 is 16 residues. The J segment lost 2 bases and the V segment lost 6 bases, leaving 12 bases of the junction unmatched. This chain's CDR3 is CASSPLWEGYQETQYF. CDR3 sequence (DNA): TGTGCCAGCAGCCCACTGTGGGAGGGCTATCAAGAGACCCAGTACTTC.

The chain has TRBV19 and TRBJ1-2; 11 nucleotides align to TRBD1. The V and J ends lost 7 bases and 4 bases, in that order; junction bases with no gene match: 11. This CDR3 has 16 amino acids. Germline CDR1 is LNHDA and CDR2 is SQIVND (reference sequence). The chain's CDR3 is CASTPLGQGARYGYTF. DNA of the CDR3: TGTGCCAGTACCCCTCTCGGACAGGGGGCGCGCTATGGCTACACCTTC.